These 10 T cell receptor beta chains originate from one sample sequenced in a study of OX40 agonist ivuxolimab in advanced cancers. TCRdb's copy holds only in-frame clones and misses some; the assay was immunoSEQ multiplex PCR. The table records about 75,000 clones, 70% to 90% of them present only once. Sequenced here: CD4+ or CD8+ T cells sorted from blood, sampled in a trial of the OX40 agonist ivuxolimab. All receptors derive from an adult with an advanced solid tumor such as melanoma, head and neck, liver or kidney cancer.

This rearrangement joins TRBV27 to TRBJ1-2; 7 bases map to TRBD1. The V gene's germline CDR1 is MNHEY and CDR2 SMNVEV (reference sequence). J lost 3 bases, V lost 6 bases, and 4 bases had no gene match. This CDR3 has 13 residues. CDR3 DNA: TGTGCCAGCAGCCAACAGGGGTACTATGGCTACACCTTC. This translates into CASSQQGYYGYTF.

This clone appeared a single time. This chain uses TRBV5-5 with TRBJ2-6; 10 positions match TRBD1. This CDR3 has 20 amino acids. J was trimmed by 0 bases and V by 4 bases; bases with no gene match: 13. Per germline, CDR1 SGHKS and CDR2 YYEKEE (reference sequence). The CDR3, as DNA: TGTGCCAGCAGCCCGGGACAGGGGCGCCAATCGGACTCTGGGGCCAACGTCCTGACTTTC. Translation gives CASSPGQGRQSDSGANVLTF.

The V call is TRBV7-9, the J call TRBJ2-3, with D possibly TRBD1 on 6 matching bases. CDR3 length equals 18 residues. Deletions cut 4 bases from V and 4 bases from J, with 24 bases between. Germline assignment: CDR1 SEHNR and CDR2 FQNEAQ (reference sequence). CDR3 sequence (DNA): TGTGCCAGCAGCTCTCCCACGGGGATGAGTGGGGGCCCAGATACGCAGTATTTT. Its translation is CASSSPTGMSGGPDTQYF.

The CDR3 region is CASSQVPRGEYEQYF. CDR3 nucleotide sequence: TGCGCCAGCAGCCAAGTCCCCAGGGGGGAATACGAGCAGTACTTC. The chain recombines TRBV4-1 with TRBJ2-7; a possible D gene is TRBD1 (7 bases). The germline V and J ends were trimmed by 1 base and 4 bases, with 14 bases remaining between them. The CDR3 sequence is 15 residues long. CDR1 is MGHRA and CDR2 is YSYEKL in the germline V gene.

This clone turned up a few times. The chain is built from TRBV2 and TRBJ2-1; TRBD2 matches at 7 bases. This CDR3 contains 13 residues. CDR1 is SNHLY and CDR2 is FYNNEI in the germline V gene. V trimming: 6 bases; J trimming: 5 bases; junction bases outside the gene matches: 4. In DNA, the CDR3 is TGTGCCAGCAGCATGGGACTAAACAATGAGCAGTTCTTC. This translates into CASSMGLNNEQFF.

The J gene is TRBJ2-1, the V gene TRBV7-2; weak D call: TRBD1 (5 bases). This CDR3 region has 16 residues. V gave up 2 bases and J gave up 0 bases, with 11 bases separating them. Per germline, CDR1 SGHTA and CDR2 FQGNSA. The CDR3 sequence is CASSLWAGFSYNEQFF. The CDR3 bases are TGTGCCAGCAGCTTATGGGCAGGGTTCTCCTACAATGAGCAGTTCTTC. The entire variable domain, with the rest obtained from reference TRBV7-2 and TRBJ2-1, is as follows: GAGVSQSPSNKVTEKGKDVELRCDPISGHTALYWYRQSLGQGLEFLIYFQGNSAPDKSGLPSDRFSAERTGGSVSTLTIQRTQQEDSAVYLCASSLWAGFSYNEQFFGPGTRLTVL.

The V call is TRBV7-9, the J call TRBJ2-7; TRBD2 is a possible D gene (5 bases). V dropped 7 bases and J dropped 3 bases, with 10 bases sitting between them. There are 12 residues in the CDR3. Germline CDR1 is SEHNR and CDR2 is FQNEAQ (reference sequence). The CDR3 loop reads CASTYGGYEQYF. CDR3 DNA sequence: TGTGCCAGCACCTACGGAGGCTACGAGCAGTACTTC. Together with reference TRBV7-9 and TRBJ2-7, the CDR3 gives the full variable domain: DTGVSQNPRHKITKRGQNVTFRCDPISEHNRLYWYRQTLGQGPEFLTYFQNEAQLEKSRLLSDRFSAERPKGSFSTLEIQRTEQGDSAMYLCASTYGGYEQYFGPGTRLTVT.

This sequence joins TRBV5-1 and TRBJ1-1, with D perhaps TRBD1 (5 bases). The V end lost 0 bases, the J end lost 0 bases, and 9 bases lay between the germline ends. This CDR3 spans 15 amino acids. Germline V gene sequence: CDR1 SGHRS, CDR2 YFSETQ. The CDR3 reads CASSLEGLMNTEAFF. The DNA for the CDR3 is TGCGCCAGCAGCTTGGAGGGACTGATGAACACTGAAGCTTTCTTT.

The count of this clone is one. The chain uses TRBV11-2 and TRBJ2-2; 7 nucleotides line up with TRBD1. With 2 bases clipped from V and 4 bases from J, the junction kept 4 bases outside the gene matches. Germline V gene lookup returns CDR1 SGHAT and CDR2 FQNNGV. The CDR3 spans 15 residues. The CDR3 is CASSLRQGRTGELFF. The CDR3 DNA sequence: TGTGCCAGCAGCTTACGACAGGGTCGCACCGGGGAGCTGTTTTTT.

The V and J genes are TRBV6-5 and TRBJ2-7, with TRBD1 identical over 8 bases. CDR1 MNHEY and CDR2 SVGAGI come from the germline V gene. This CDR3 has 15 residues. V shed 5 bases and J 0 bases; nucleotides not matched to a gene: 6. The CDR3 coding sequence is TGTGCCAGCAGTCGACGGGACAGGCTCTCCTACGAGCAGTACTTC. Translation gives CASSRRDRLSYEQYF.